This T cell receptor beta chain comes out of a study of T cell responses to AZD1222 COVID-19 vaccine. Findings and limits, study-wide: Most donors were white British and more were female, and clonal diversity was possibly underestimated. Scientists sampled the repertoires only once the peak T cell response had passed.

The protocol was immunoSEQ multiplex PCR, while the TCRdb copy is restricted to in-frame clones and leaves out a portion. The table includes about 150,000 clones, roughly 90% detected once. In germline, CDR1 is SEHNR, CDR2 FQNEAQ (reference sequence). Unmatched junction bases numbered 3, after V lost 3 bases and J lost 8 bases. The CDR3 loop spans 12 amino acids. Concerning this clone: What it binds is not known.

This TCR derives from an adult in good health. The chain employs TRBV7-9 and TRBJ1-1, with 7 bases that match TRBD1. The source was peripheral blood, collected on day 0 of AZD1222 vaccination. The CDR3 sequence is CASSLRGPEAFF. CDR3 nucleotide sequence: TGTGCCAGCAGCTTGAGGGGGCCCGAAGCTTTCTTT.